The present T cell receptor (beta chain) was sequenced within a study of cytomegalovirus exposure and HLA in healthy donors. Across the study: Under 85% of 300 to 450 genotyped donors fell in the Caucasian-associated ancestry cluster.

As concerns this clone: Antigen: not known.

The PCR employed 60 Vbeta primers together with 13 Jbeta primers. Using immunoSEQ multiplex PCR, the repertoire was profiled, and TCRdb retains in-frame clones only, with some absent. The data hold about 94,000 clones, with around 69% observed a single time. Study-level results: Exclusion applied to some V segments, including TRBV6-2 and TRBV6-3, as they were indistinguishable. An analysis that was carried out later associated some 17,000 TCR beta sequences with HLA alleles at 0.05 false discovery rate.

Germline CDR1 reads SGDLS; CDR2 reads YYNGEE. Trimming removed 3 bases from V and 6 bases from J, with 7 bases in between. The CDR3 length is 12 residues. The sample was PBMCs. This TCR was recovered from a man younger than 45 in good health and CMV-seronegative. This chain joins TRBV9 and TRBJ2-1, with D unclear. The DNA of the CDR3 is TGTGCCAGCAGCGCCGGTTTCAATGAGCAGTTCTTC. The encoded protein is CASSAGFNEQFF.